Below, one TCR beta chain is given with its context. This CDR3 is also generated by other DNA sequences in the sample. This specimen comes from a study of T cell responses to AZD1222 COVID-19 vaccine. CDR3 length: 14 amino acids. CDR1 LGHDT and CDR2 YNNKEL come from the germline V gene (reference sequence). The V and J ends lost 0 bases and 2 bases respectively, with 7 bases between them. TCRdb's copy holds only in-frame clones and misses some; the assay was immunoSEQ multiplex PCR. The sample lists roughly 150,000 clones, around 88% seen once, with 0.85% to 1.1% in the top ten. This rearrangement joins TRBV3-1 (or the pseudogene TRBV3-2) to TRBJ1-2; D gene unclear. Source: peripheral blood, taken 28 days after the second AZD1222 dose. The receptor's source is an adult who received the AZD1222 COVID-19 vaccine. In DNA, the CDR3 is TGTGCCAGCAGCCAAGAGGGTTTGAACTATGGCTACACCTTC. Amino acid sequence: CASSQEGLNYGYTF.